The table lists the clone carrying this T cell receptor (beta chain) with a few counts. No antigen is known for it. The data stem from a study of blood T cells in healthy people across ages. Points from the study as a whole: Comparison with aged donors showed that long-lived donors had more naive CD4+ cells and higher diversity.

Each individual donor underwent a draw of about 9.1 milliliters of peripheral blood. PCR was performed a second time for about 6 to 12 cycles using a sample-barcoded 5' primer and a J-beta primer mix. Every cDNA molecule bore a tag from a template-switch adaptor containing 12 random nucleotides. All samples gave at least 3 million CDR3-containing paired-end reads. A single record per CDR3 protein comes from TCRdb applying MiXCR to the 5' RACE reads. The sample includes approximately 850,000 distinct CDR3 sequences, under 55% seen only once; the top ten take around 21%. Trimming took off 2 bases at V and 4 bases at J, with 18 bases between the two ends. The CDR3 runs to 17 residues. Germline V gene data show CDR1 as LGHNA and CDR2 as YSLEER.

This clonotype was sampled from a man in his sixties in good health. The sequencing sample was made of blood. The chain has TRBV4-3 and TRBJ2-1; TRBD1 might be the D (5 bases). The CDR3 region has the DNA TGCGCCAGCAGCCAAAGCACAAAAACAGGAACATACAATGAGCAGTTCTTC. As protein: CASSQSTKTGTYNEQFF.